One T cell receptor (beta chain) is described in this entry. Its matching antigen is unknown. This record comes from a study of T-cell memory formation after mild COVID-19. On the study more broadly: TCR clustering was largely donor specific. Study-level findings and limits: Chiefly within CM and EM were the contracting CD4+ clones; CD8+ ones were within EMRA. The pre-infection memory compartment contained some responding clones, suggesting cross-reactive memory joined.

TCRdb re-derived calls from the 5' RACE reads in MiXCR, one entry per CDR3 protein. The repertoire holds some 190,000 distinct CDR3 sequences, with around 20% as singletons. Trimming pared 3 bases from V and 3 bases from J, leaving 6 bases between. The CDR3 consists of 13 residues. This clonotype was obtained from an adult woman who had mild COVID-19 (a few samples of this study predate the infection). Cell type and time point are not known. V and J are TRBV12-3 or TRBV12-4 and TRBJ1-5; D is unresolved. What was sequenced was PBMCs or a T cell subset sorted from them (not recorded which). The CDR3 sequence: CASSFNVNQPQHF. As DNA, the CDR3 is TGTGCCAGCAGTTTCAACGTCAATCAGCCCCAGCATTTT.